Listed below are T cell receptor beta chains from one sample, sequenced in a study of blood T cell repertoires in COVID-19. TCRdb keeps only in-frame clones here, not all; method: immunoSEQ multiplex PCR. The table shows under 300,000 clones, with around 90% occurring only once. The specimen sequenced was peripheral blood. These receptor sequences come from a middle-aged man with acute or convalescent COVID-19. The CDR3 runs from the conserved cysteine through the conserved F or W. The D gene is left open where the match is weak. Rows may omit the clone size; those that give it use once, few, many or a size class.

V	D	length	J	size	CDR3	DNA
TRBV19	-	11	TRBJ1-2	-	CASTRDYGYTF	TGTGCCAGTACGAGAGACTATGGCTACACCTTC
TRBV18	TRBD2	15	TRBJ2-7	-	CASSPPVEVAGRQYF	TGTGCCAGCTCACCACCGGTCGAAGTAGCGGGGAGACAGTACTTC
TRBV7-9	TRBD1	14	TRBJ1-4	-	CASSLGQSNEKLFF	TGTGCCAGCAGCCTGGGACAGTCTAATGAAAAACTGTTTTTT
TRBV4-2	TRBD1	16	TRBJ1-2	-	CASSRPGQGFDYGYTF	TGTGCCAGCAGCCGACCGGGACAGGGATTTGACTATGGCTACACCTTC
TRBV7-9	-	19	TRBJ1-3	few	CASSSRRGRRRFPGNTIYF	TGTGCCAGCAGCTCCCGGAGAGGCCGAAGGCGTTTCCCTGGAAACACCATATATTTT
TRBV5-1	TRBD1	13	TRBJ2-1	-	CASSFGQDRKGFF	TGCGCCAGCAGCTTTGGACAGGATCGGAAGGGGTTCTTC
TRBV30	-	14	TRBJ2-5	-	CAWSVGGAGETQYF	TGTGCCTGGAGTGTAGGAGGGGCGGGGGAGACCCAGTACTTC
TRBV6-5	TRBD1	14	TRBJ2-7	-	CASSYGDRGYEQYF	TGTGCCAGCAGTTACGGGGACAGGGGCTACGAGCAGTACTTC
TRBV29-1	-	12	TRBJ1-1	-	CSAGQMNTEAFF	TGCAGCGCTGGACAGATGAACACTGAAGCTTTCTTT
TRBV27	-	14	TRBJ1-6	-	CASSPAGGNSPLHF	TGTGCCAGCAGCCCGGCCGGGGGTAATTCACCCCTCCACTTT
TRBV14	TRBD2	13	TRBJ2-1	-	CASAGGNVNEQFF	TGTGCCAGCGCGGGGGGCAATGTCAATGAGCAGTTCTTC
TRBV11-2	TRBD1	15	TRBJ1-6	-	CASTQQGRVNSPLHF	TGTGCCAGCACCCAACAGGGGCGCGTAAATTCACCCCTCCACTTT
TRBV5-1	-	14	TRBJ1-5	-	CASSLGGATQPQHF	TGCGCCAGCAGCTTGGGTGGGGCAACTCAGCCCCAGCATTTT
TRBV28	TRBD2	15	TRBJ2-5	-	CASSPGLADQETQYF	TGTGCCAGCAGTCCGGGACTAGCGGACCAAGAGACCCAGTACTTC
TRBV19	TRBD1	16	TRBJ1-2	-	CASSIVAGQGARGYTF	TGTGCCAGTAGTATAGTAGCGGGACAGGGGGCGCGGGGCTACACCTTC
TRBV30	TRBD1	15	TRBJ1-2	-	CAWSRTGGADYGYTF	TGTGCCTGGAGCAGGACAGGGGGCGCGGACTATGGCTACACCTTC